This is a list of T cell receptor beta chains from one sample in a study of CD8 T cells in ankylosing spondylitis. In TCRdb, the 5' RACE reads were re-called with MiXCR into one record per CDR3 protein. The top ten clones hold 0.95% to 1.4% of a sample with just under 350,000 distinct CDR3 sequences, approximately 14% of them seen once. Sequencing input: blood, either unsorted or a sorted T cell fraction (not recorded which). The receptors originated from a male donor with ankylosing spondylitis or in good health (not recorded which). CDR3s include the opening cysteine and the closing phenylalanine or tryptophan. The D gene is left open where the match is weak. Part of the rows lack a size; the others show once, few, many or a class for expanded clones.

d_gene: TRBD2
abundance: NA
v_gene: TRBV24-1
j_gene: TRBJ2-3
CDR3nt: TGTGCCACCAGTGAGCCGACTAGCGGGGGGAGGGATACGCAGTATTTT
CDR3aa: CATSEPTSGGRDTQYF

d_gene: NA
abundance: NA
v_gene: TRBV3-1
j_gene: TRBJ1-6
CDR3nt: TGTGCCAGCAGCCAAGAGTCGAGGGCACCCCTCCACTTT
CDR3aa: CASSQESRAPLHF

d_gene: TRBD2
abundance: few
v_gene: TRBV9
j_gene: TRBJ2-2
CDR3nt: TGTGCCAGCAGCCCCTCTAGCGGGAGGTTCACCGGGGAGCTGTTTTTT
CDR3aa: CASSPSSGRFTGELFF

d_gene: NA
abundance: NA
v_gene: TRBV5-5
j_gene: TRBJ2-3
CDR3nt: TGTGCCAGCAGGTCAGACGCGAAGATCACAGATACGCAGTATTTT
CDR3aa: CASRSDAKITDTQYF

d_gene: NA
abundance: NA
v_gene: TRBV25-1
j_gene: TRBJ2-7
CDR3nt: TGTGCCAGCACTCCCCCCCGGGGATACGAGCAGTACTTC
CDR3aa: CASTPPRGYEQYF

d_gene: TRBD1
abundance: many
v_gene: TRBV11-2
j_gene: TRBJ1-5
CDR3nt: TGTGCCAGCAGCCCAGGGGGAGGCTATCAGCCCCAGCATTTT
CDR3aa: CASSPGGGYQPQHF

d_gene: NA
abundance: many
v_gene: TRBV12-3/TRBV12-4
j_gene: TRBJ2-3
CDR3nt: TGTGCCAGCAGGTTAACAGATACGCAGTATTTT
CDR3aa: CASRLTDTQYF

d_gene: NA
abundance: many
v_gene: TRBV7-9
j_gene: TRBJ2-3
CDR3nt: TGTGCCAGCAGAACAGGGCCAGATACGCAGTATTTT
CDR3aa: CASRTGPDTQYF

d_gene: NA
abundance: few
v_gene: TRBV29-1
j_gene: TRBJ2-5
CDR3nt: TGCAGCGTTACCCGCGGGACAAGCCAAGAGACCCAGTACTTC
CDR3aa: CSVTRGTSQETQYF

d_gene: NA
abundance: few
v_gene: TRBV27
j_gene: TRBJ2-2
CDR3nt: TGTGCTAGTCAATTAGTCGGCAGGGTCGGGGAGCTGTTTTTT
CDR3aa: CASQLVGRVGELFF

d_gene: NA
abundance: many
v_gene: TRBV7-8
j_gene: TRBJ2-1
CDR3nt: TGTGCCAGCAGCTTACCTGGACCAGGAGAGCAGTTCTTC
CDR3aa: CASSLPGPGEQFF

d_gene: TRBD2
abundance: many
v_gene: TRBV5-1
j_gene: TRBJ2-1
CDR3nt: TGCGCCAGCAGCTCCGGACTAGCCGTAAGCTCCTACAATGAGCAGTTCTTC
CDR3aa: CASSSGLAVSSYNEQFF